What follows are 30 T cell receptor beta chains derived from one specimen sequenced in a study of T-cell reconstitution after alpha-beta-depleted transplantation in children. Preparing the TCRbeta library involved the use of unique molecular identifiers. TCRdb re-derived calls from the PCR reads in MiXCR, one entry per CDR3 protein. The sample includes 190,000 or so distinct CDR3 sequences, around 7% of them seen just once. The sequencing used PBMCs from the stem cell graft donor, collected from the stem cell graft. These TCRs come from a human donor who donated a stem cell graft to a child with Wiskott-Aldrich syndrome.

Note on this clonotype: This may stem from a read error, because a much larger clone lies one nucleotide away. The gene calls are TRBV20-1 and TRBJ2-1, with TRBD2 identical over 11 bases. The germline CDR1 and CDR2 sequences are DFQATT and SNEGSKA (reference sequence). The CDR3 has 16 amino acids. The DNA of the CDR3 is TGCTGTGCTAGAGCCCTGGGAACTAGCGGGAGCGGTGAGCAGTTCTTC. Translation: CCARALGTSGSGEQFF.

This clonotype was observed at least ten times. V and J are TRBV10-3 and TRBJ2-2; D may be TRBD1 (6 bases). Trimming shortened V by 10 bases and J by 6 bases, and 15 bases separated the two germline ends. This CDR3 spans 13 amino acids. CDR1 is ENHRY, CDR2 SYGVKD, per germline. The CDR3 spells CATRTEGPGELFF. The CDR3, as DNA: TGTGCCACCAGGACAGAAGGTCCCGGGGAGCTGTTTTTT.

There are many counts of this clonotype. The chain carries TRBV20-1 and TRBJ2-7; the D gene could be TRBD1 or TRBD2 (5 bases each). The CDR3 runs 15 residues. Germline values: CDR1 DFQATT, CDR2 SNEGSKA (reference sequence). The ends were cut back, 5 bases at V and 0 bases at J, with 17 bases in the middle. The CDR3 DNA sequence: TGCAGTGCTTCAAGCGACCCAGGGAGCTCCTACGAGCAGTACTTC. Its translation: CSASSDPGSSYEQYF.

This clonotype was detected ten times or more. One end of the junction does not line up with germline, which may come from a read error. This sequence joins TRBV27 and TRBJ2-3; TRBD2 is a possible D gene (6 bases). The CDR3 spans 16 residues. Germline assignment: CDR1 MNHEY and CDR2 SMNVEV (reference sequence). The CDR3 loop reads CASSLRLVDATHTQYF. CDR3 bases: TGTGCCAGCAGCTTACGACTAGTCGATGCCACACATACGCAGTATTTT.

In this sample, this clonotype turned up once. The genes are TRBV7-2 and TRBJ2-1; 7 bases match TRBD1. Trimming cost V 1 base and J 10 bases; bases outside gene matches: 4. The CDR3 length is 13 residues. Germline CDR1 reads SGHTA; CDR2 reads FQGNSA. The CDR3 region is CASSLGGGIEQFF. The CDR3 coding sequence is TGTGCCAGCAGCTTAGGAGGGGGCATCGAGCAGTTCTTC.

The sample holds a few counts of this clonotype. The genes are TRBV6-5 and TRBJ2-7; D could derive from TRBD1 or TRBD2 (5 bases each). CDR3 size: 14 residues. V was pared by 8 bases and J by 0 bases, with 14 bases between. From germline, CDR1 is MNHEY and CDR2 SVGAGI. DNA of the CDR3: TGTGCCAGCGGGGGACGGATAAGCTCCTACGAGCAGTACTTC. Translation gives CASGGRISSYEQYF.

This clonotype was picked up many times. This chain connects TRBV7-2 to TRBJ1-4; 7 bases agree with TRBD1. V lost 4 bases to trimming and J lost 6 bases; unmatched junction nucleotides: 8. CDR1 is SGHTA and CDR2 is FQGNSA in the germline V gene. The CDR3 loop spans 15 amino acids. The CDR3 sequence is CASSYQTGKDEKLFF. As DNA, the CDR3 is TGTGCCAGCAGCTACCAGACAGGGAAGGATGAAAAACTGTTTTTT.

A few counts support this clonotype. The chain has TRBV30 and TRBJ2-3; no definite D call. Trimming removed 3 bases at V and 10 bases at J, with 14 bases between. CDR1 GTSNPN and CDR2 SVGIG come from the germline V gene (reference sequence). The CDR3 runs to 12 residues. The CDR3 nucleotides are TGTGCCTGGAGATCCGAAGGCCCATCGCAGTATTTT. Translated: CAWRSEGPSQYF.

This clonotype was picked up many times. J is TRBJ2-7 and V is TRBV20-1; 12 nucleotides line up with TRBD2. CDR1 DFQATT and CDR2 SNEGSKA come from the germline V gene (reference sequence). This CDR3 is 16 amino acids long. V lost 6 bases to trimming and J lost 2 bases; unmatched junction nucleotides: 11. The CDR3 DNA reads TGCAGTGCGGAAACGGGACTAGCGGGCGGCGCCTACGAGCAGTACTTC. Protein product: CSAETGLAGGAYEQYF.

This clonotype was detected ten times or more. The chain uses TRBV29-1 and TRBJ2-5; D is possibly TRBD1 or TRBD2 (5 bases each). CDR3 length equals 13 residues. The germline gives CDR1 SQVTM, CDR2 ANQGSEA. With 5 bases removed from V and 2 bases from J, the gap between germline ends came to 12 bases. The CDR3 region is CSVLRGFQETQYF. The DNA for the CDR3 is TGCAGCGTTCTGAGGGGATTTCAAGAGACCCAGTACTTC.

This clonotype was recorded at least ten times. V gene TRBV5-1 combines with J gene TRBJ2-7; the match to TRBD1 covers 8 bases. Germline CDR1 SGHRS, CDR2 YFSETQ. The CDR3 extends over 15 amino acids. V gave up 3 bases and J gave up 0 bases; unmatched junction bases: 5. The CDR3 coding sequence is TGCGCCAGCAGCTGGACAGGGTCGAGCTCCTACGAGCAGTACTTC. Its protein product is CASSWTGSSSYEQYF.

Ten or more counts support this clonotype. The V gene is TRBV12-3 or TRBV12-4, the J gene TRBJ2-5, with 9 positions matching TRBD1. The CDR3 totals 14 residues. Unmatched junction bases numbered 6, after V lost 5 bases and J lost 5 bases. The CDR3 nucleotides read TGTGCCAGCAGTCAGGGACAGGGTACCGAGACCCAGTACTTC. Amino acids: CASSQGQGTETQYF.

In its sample, this clonotype was seen many times. The rearrangement joins TRBV12-3 or TRBV12-4 to TRBJ1-1; 7 nucleotides line up with TRBD1. The J segment lost 2 bases and the V segment lost 5 bases, leaving 14 bases of the junction unmatched. The CDR3 consists of 17 residues. CDR3 amino acids: CASSPPGGTVGNTEAFF. Written as DNA, the CDR3 is TGTGCCAGCAGTCCCCCGGGGGGGACAGTCGGTAACACTGAAGCTTTCTTT.

There are many counts of this clonotype. The chain combines TRBV20-1 with TRBJ2-3, with a weak D call TRBD2 (5 bases). The V gene's germline CDR1 is DFQATT and CDR2 SNEGSKA (reference sequence). The germline V and J ends were trimmed by 1 base and 3 bases, with 8 bases remaining between them. This CDR3 has 13 residues. The CDR3 nucleotides read TGCAGTGCTAGAGTCGAGGGTACAGATACGCAGTATTTT. Protein sequence: CSARVEGTDTQYF.

The V and J genes are TRBV11-2 and TRBJ2-3; D is unclear. Germline V gene sequence: CDR1 SGHAT, CDR2 FQNNGV. This CDR3 is 16 amino acids long. V was clipped by 3 bases and J by 6 bases, with 19 bases between them. The CDR3 loop reads CASSLNKVVYLDTQYF. The CDR3 DNA reads TGTGCCAGCAGCTTGAACAAAGTAGTTTATTTGGATACGCAGTATTTT.

This clonotype was observed at least ten times. V and J are TRBV5-1 and TRBJ2-3; D might be TRBD2 (6 bases). CDR1 SGHRS and CDR2 YFSETQ come from the germline V gene. Trimming removed 0 bases from V and 3 bases from J, with 17 bases in between. CDR3 length: 17 amino acids. DNA for the CDR3: TGCGCCAGCAGCTTGGCCGGCGGCGGGATGTGGACAGATACGCAGTATTTT. Translated: CASSLAGGGMWTDTQYF. The whole variable domain, filled in from reference TRBV5-1 and TRBJ2-3, reads KAGVTQTPRYLIKTRGQQVTLSCSPISGHRSVSWYQQTPGQGLQFLFEYFSETQRNKGNFPGRFSGRQFSNSRSEMNVSTLELGDSALYLCASSLAGGGMWTDTQYFGPGTRLTVL.

The chain carries TRBV24-1 and TRBJ1-5; no clear D. Trimming pared 8 bases from V and 6 bases from J, leaving 10 bases between. Germline values: CDR1 KGHDR, CDR2 SFDVKD. CDR3 size: 12 residues. The CDR3 here is CATTDGLQPQHF. DNA for the CDR3: TGTGCCACCACCGATGGTCTTCAGCCCCAGCATTTT.

About this clonotype itself: Just one base apart from a much larger clone, this may be a read error. The chain joins TRBV7-8 to TRBJ2-3; TRBD1 might be the D (5 bases). The CDR3 loop spans 17 amino acids. V was cut by 0 bases and J by 6 bases, with 19 bases left in between. CDR1 SGHVS and CDR2 FQNEAQ come from the germline V gene. DNA for the CDR3: TGTGCCAGCAGCTTAGCGGGGCTAACCTACCCTTGGGATACGCAGTATTTT. It specifies CASSLAGLTYPWDTQYF.

This clonotype came up a few times. This sequence joins TRBV7-9 and TRBJ2-5; D remains unclear. Germline V gives CDR1 SEHNR, CDR2 FQNEAQ (reference sequence). CDR3 length equals 12 residues. V lost 5 bases and J lost 4, with 8 bases in between. The CDR3 here is CASSLNGETQYF. CDR3 nucleotides: TGTGCCAGCAGCCTCAATGGAGAGACCCAGTACTTC.

This clonotype appeared a few times. The chain uses TRBV5-1 and TRBJ2-3; 10 bases agree with TRBD2. The CDR3 extends over 20 amino acids. J gave up 5 bases and V 0 bases, and 18 bases lay outside the gene matches. Per germline, CDR1 SGHRS and CDR2 YFSETQ. CDR3 sequence: CASSLELRGSGGARGDTQYF. The CDR3 DNA sequence: TGCGCCAGCAGCTTGGAGTTACGGGGGAGCGGGGGGGCCCGAGGAGATACGCAGTATTTT.

The rearrangement joins TRBV12-3 or TRBV12-4 to TRBJ2-7; D gene ambiguous. The V end was cut by 3 bases, the J end by 0 bases, with 15 bases between. There are 16 residues in the CDR3. DNA of the CDR3: TGTGCCAGCAGTTTCCTCTTACCGACGAGCTCCTACGAGCAGTACTTC. This encodes CASSFLLPTSSYEQYF.

This clonotype occurred many times. This rearrangement joins TRBV6-5 to TRBJ1-2; perhaps TRBD1 as D (6 bases). The germline CDR1 and CDR2 sequences are MNHEY and SVGAGI. This CDR3 contains 14 residues. Trimming took off 8 bases at V and 4 bases at J, with 17 bases between the two ends. The CDR3 DNA follows: TGTGCCAGCCGGGACATAAGGACCCTCTATGGCTACACCTTC. This encodes CASRDIRTLYGYTF.

The table lists this clonotype with many counts. As DNA, the CDR3 is TGTGCCAGCAAGTCAGCGGGAGCCTCCTACGAGCAGTACTTC. It yields the protein CASKSAGASYEQYF. The V and J genes are TRBV6-1 and TRBJ2-7, with 8 bases fitting TRBD2. V lost 7 bases and J lost 0; bases outside the gene matches: 5. This CDR3 region has 14 residues. The V gene's germline CDR1 is MNHNS and CDR2 SASEGT.

This clonotype was recorded many times. The rearrangement uses TRBV29-1 and TRBJ2-3, with D perhaps TRBD1 (5 bases). Germline CDR1 reads SQVTM; CDR2 reads ANQGSEA. V lost 1 base, J lost 2 bases, and 10 bases lay in between. There are 14 residues in the CDR3. The CDR3 coding sequence is TGCAGCGTTGAAGCTGGACAAGCCACAGATACGCAGTATTTT. Its protein product is CSVEAGQATDTQYF.

Ten or more counts support this clonotype. The chain combines TRBV12-3 or TRBV12-4 with TRBJ1-2, with D possibly matching TRBD1 (5 bases). The V and J ends lost 3 bases and 4 bases respectively, with 12 bases between them. The CDR3 loop spans 14 amino acids. CDR3 sequence: CASSFDSGFYGYTF. CDR3 in DNA: TGTGCCAGCAGTTTCGACAGCGGATTCTATGGCTACACCTTC.

This clonotype has ten or more counts. This chain connects TRBV29-1 to TRBJ2-1, with D possibly being TRBD1 (5 bases). Trimming cost V 4 bases and J 2 bases, with 9 bases left between them. Germline V gene lookup returns CDR1 SQVTM and CDR2 ANQGSEA. The CDR3 consists of 13 residues. The CDR3 sequence is CSVGQFTYNEQFF. Here the CDR3 DNA reads TGCAGCGTTGGACAGTTCACCTACAATGAGCAGTTCTTC.

The rearrangement uses TRBV20-1 and TRBJ2-3; 8 positions match TRBD2. The CDR3 totals 15 residues. Germline-derived CDR1 and CDR2 are DFQATT and SNEGSKA (reference sequence). Trimming cost V 3 bases and J 5 bases; bases outside gene matches: 10. In nucleotides, the CDR3 is TGCAGTGCTAGGTCACTAGCGGCGTACATAGATACGCAGTATTTT. Translating it yields CSARSLAAYIDTQYF.

At least ten counts were recorded for this clonotype. The chain employs TRBV29-1 and TRBJ1-5; possibly TRBD1 for D (6 bases). V lost 4 bases and J 1 base, leaving 8 bases between the germline ends. Germline V CDR1 and CDR2: SQVTM, ANQGSEA. This CDR3 is built from 13 residues. DNA of the CDR3: TGCAGCGTTGCCAGGGGCAGCAATCAGCCCCAGCATTTT. Translating it yields CSVARGSNQPQHF.

At least ten counts were recorded for this clonotype. The chain links TRBV12-3 or TRBV12-4 to TRBJ2-1; 10 bases line up with TRBD2. CDR3 length: 19 residues. V was clipped by 1 base and J by 4 bases; unmatched bases: 13. The CDR3 reads CASSLEFMGLAKPYNEQFF. The CDR3 coding sequence is TGTGCCAGCAGTTTAGAGTTTATGGGACTAGCGAAACCTTACAATGAGCAGTTCTTC.

On this clonotype: A read error may explain this, as a much larger clone is one base away. V usage is TRBV20-1 and J usage is TRBJ2-7; D ambiguous. The CDR3 covers 17 residues. In germline, CDR1 is DFQATT, CDR2 SNEGSKA (reference sequence). In DNA, the CDR3 is TGCTGTGCTAGAGATTTGTTGGTTGGGTACAGTAGCTACGAGCAGTACTTC. This encodes CCARDLLVGYSSYEQYF.